This T cell receptor beta chain was sequenced in a study of beta chain features in type 1 diabetes (dated by TCRdb to the late 2010s). Study-level background: No differences in mean age, gender distribution, total cell number or subset yield were found between patients and healthy donors. Across all samples, approximately 100 million sorted cells were examined, and cell number per subset correlated strongly with RNA yield. The study compared TCRB repertoires of sorted circulating CD4+ T cell subsets between recently diagnosed type 1 diabetes patients and matched healthy donors. Regulatory and stem cell-like memory subsets were isolated from only 8 patients and roughly eight healthy donors, whereas naive and central memory subsets came from all 28 donors. Findings and caveats that apply to the study as a whole: Because cDNA rather than genomic DNA was sequenced, highly expressing activated cells could have been over-represented, although no difference in activation and CD3 levels was found between groups. Naive, central memory and regulatory TCRB repertoires appeared more similar among patients than among healthy donors. Type 1 diabetes patients showed a moderate but significant shortening of TCRB CDR3 length in all four CD4+ subsets. Only small numbers of individuals were included in the HLA sub-analyses, which left unresolved whether HLA type had any influence on TCRB rearrangement. PCR may preferentially amplify shorter templates, but because patient and control samples were amplified and corrected together, any resulting skew would affect both groups equally. At VDJ recombination sites, type 1 diabetes patients had fewer insertions and more deleted nucleotides, which implies abnormalities in thymic rearrangement.

The High Capacity cDNA Reverse Transcription Kit was used to reverse transcribe all of the isolated RNA, meaning that expressed TCRB transcripts were what got sequenced. Naive, central memory and regulatory T cell samples underwent deep immunoSEQ sequencing, averaging about 3.57 million total reads per sample. Sorted cells were lysed in RLT buffer, and RNA was extracted using DNase-treated RNeasy Micro or Mini kits according to cell number. Each cell subset was processed on its own to prevent cross-contamination, while patient and healthy donor samples were processed together. The immunoSEQ multiplex PCR was used to amplify TCRB sequences from cDNA, generating 87-bp fragments that spanned the CDR3 region. Sequencing of the amplicons was done on the Illumina HiSeq platform. Per the source publication's procedure: PCR bias was corrected computationally using synthetic template baselines, and reads within Hamming distance 2 were collapsed, with unmergeable singletons discarded. Reads were aligned against IMGT to assign V, D and J genes, CDR3 length and insertions or deletions at six rearrangement sites. Within each subset, clonotype counts were normalized to sorted cell number, and only after that were true diversity and Gini coefficients computed with the tcR R package. The overlap coefficient, calculated on TCRB nucleotide sequences, was used to measure repertoire sharing. Out-of-frame TCRB sequences from naive cells were analyzed as a proxy for the pre-selection repertoire. TCRdb's version of the immuneACCESS table is confined to in-frame rearrangements and falls short of the full clone set. An unresolved V gene accounts for under half of the shortfall where checked; the remainder is of unknown origin. V, J and clone size are those of that table, while D and trimming were read from the DNA. Within this sample are 850,000 to 900,000 clones, with under 20% of them counted one time only. The ten most abundant clones make up around 0.02% of the sample.

This clone was recorded at least ten times. It has no known antigen specificity. No base quality information exists; no much larger clone differs at one position. Other nucleotide sequences from this sample produce the same CDR3. A distance of 4 bases separates the germline ends of V and J, which lose 8 bases and 3 bases respectively. The CDR3 starts with the cysteine, ends with the phenylalanine, and has 11 residues. The sequence is cut down to CDR3 DNA, 33 bases in frame from base 1. From the germline V gene, CDR1 is ENHRY and CDR2 is SYGVKD. Each donor gave one peripheral blood draw, roughly 110 mL on average, collected into heparinised tubes. Naive, central memory, regulatory and stem cell-like memory CD4+ T cells were sorted on a BD FACSAria II using a panel including CD45RO, CCR7, CD25, CD127, CD95 and CD27. Every sorted population had a purity above 95%. Right away, PBMCs were isolated by Lymphoprep density gradient centrifugation and were stained directly, with no culture step. Samples were stained and sorted in pairs, with one healthy donor and one patient per experiment, so that batch effects were minimized.

The sample comprised naive CD4+ T cells from blood. In the paper's terms, the cell subset or site label means: true naive CD4+ T cells. This chain is built from TRBV10-3 and TRBJ2-2; the D gene cannot be named for sure. This sequence was found in a woman between 18 and 30 years old in good health. The DNA reads as follows: TGTGCCATCTCCGACACCGGGGAGCTGTTTTTT. The translation is CAISDTGELFF.